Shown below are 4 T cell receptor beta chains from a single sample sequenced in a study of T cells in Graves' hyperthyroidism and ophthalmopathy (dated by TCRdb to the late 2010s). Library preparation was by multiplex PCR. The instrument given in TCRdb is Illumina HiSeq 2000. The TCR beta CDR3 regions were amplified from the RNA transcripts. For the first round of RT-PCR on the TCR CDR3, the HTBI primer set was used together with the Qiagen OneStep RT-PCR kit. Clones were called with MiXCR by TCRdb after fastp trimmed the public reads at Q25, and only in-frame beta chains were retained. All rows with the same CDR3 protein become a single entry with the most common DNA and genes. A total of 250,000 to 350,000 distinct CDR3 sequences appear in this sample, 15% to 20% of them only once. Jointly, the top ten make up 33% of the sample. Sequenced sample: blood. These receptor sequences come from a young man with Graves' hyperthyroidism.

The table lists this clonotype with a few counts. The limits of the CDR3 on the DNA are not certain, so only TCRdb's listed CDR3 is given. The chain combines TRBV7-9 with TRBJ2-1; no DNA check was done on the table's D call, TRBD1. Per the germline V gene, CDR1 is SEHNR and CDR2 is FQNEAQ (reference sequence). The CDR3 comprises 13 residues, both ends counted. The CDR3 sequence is CASSWGNGAIGFF.

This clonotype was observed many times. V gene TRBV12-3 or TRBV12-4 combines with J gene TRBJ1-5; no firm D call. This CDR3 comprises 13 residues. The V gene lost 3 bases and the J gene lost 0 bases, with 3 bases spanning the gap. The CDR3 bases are TGTGCCAGCAGTTTGGATAGCAATCAGCCCCAGCATTTT. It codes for CASSLDSNQPQHF.

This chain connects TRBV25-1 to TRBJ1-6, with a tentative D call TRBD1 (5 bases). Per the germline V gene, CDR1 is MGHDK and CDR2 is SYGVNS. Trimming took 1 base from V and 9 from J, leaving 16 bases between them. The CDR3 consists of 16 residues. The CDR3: CASSELILGAGSPLHF. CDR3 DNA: TGTGCCAGCAGTGAATTGATTTTAGGGGCCGGTTCACCCCTCCACTTT.

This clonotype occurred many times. The CDR3 region has the DNA TGTGCCAGCAGGGGGGTCAGCGGGCGCACAGATACGCAGTATTTT. This encodes CASRGVSGRTDTQYF. The gene calls are TRBV6-1 and TRBJ2-3, with D possibly TRBD2 on 6 matching bases. CDR3 length: 15 amino acids. V was trimmed by 6 bases and J by 1 base, leaving 14 bases between them. Germline CDR1 reads MNHNS; CDR2 reads SASEGT.